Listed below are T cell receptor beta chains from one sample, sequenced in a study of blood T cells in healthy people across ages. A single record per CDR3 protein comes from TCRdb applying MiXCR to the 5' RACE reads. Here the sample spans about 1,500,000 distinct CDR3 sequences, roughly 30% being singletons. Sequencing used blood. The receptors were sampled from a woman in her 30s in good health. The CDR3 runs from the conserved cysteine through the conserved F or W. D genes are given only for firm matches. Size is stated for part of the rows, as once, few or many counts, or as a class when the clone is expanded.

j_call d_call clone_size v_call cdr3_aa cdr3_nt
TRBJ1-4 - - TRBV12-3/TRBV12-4 CASSSRQEKRFF TGTGCCAGCAGTTCCCGTCAGGAAAAACGGTTTTTT
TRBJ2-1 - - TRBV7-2 CASSFPLDRTTYNEQFF TGTGCCAGCAGCTTCCCCCTCGACAGGACCACTTACAATGAGCAGTTCTTC
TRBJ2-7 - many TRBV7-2 CASSLVGGNLGEQYF TGTGCCAGCAGCTTAGTAGGGGGGAATCTCGGCGAGCAGTACTTC
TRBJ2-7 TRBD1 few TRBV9 CASSGQGTRQYF TGTGCCAGCAGCGGACAGGGGACTCGGCAGTACTTC
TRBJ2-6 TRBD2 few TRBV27 CASSLSLAGDSGANVLTF TGTGCCAGCAGTTTATCCCTAGCGGGGGACTCTGGGGCCAACGTCCTGACTTTC
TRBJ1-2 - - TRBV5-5 CASSFTHTENYGYTF TGTGCCAGCAGTTTCACCCACACCGAGAACTATGGCTACACCTTC
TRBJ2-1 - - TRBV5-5 CASSSGEVYNEQFF TGTGCCAGCAGCTCAGGCGAAGTGTACAATGAGCAGTTCTTC
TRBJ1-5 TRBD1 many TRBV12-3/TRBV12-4 CASSWTGFHQPQHF TGTGCCAGCAGTTGGACAGGGTTTCATCAGCCCCAGCATTTT
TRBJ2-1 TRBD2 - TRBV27 CASSFVLAGSSYNEQFF TGTGCCAGCAGTTTTGTCCTAGCGGGTAGCTCCTACAATGAGCAGTTCTTC
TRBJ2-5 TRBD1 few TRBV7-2 CASSLHRGLGGGETQYF TGTGCCAGCAGCTTGCACAGGGGGCTCGGGGGAGGGGAGACCCAGTACTTC
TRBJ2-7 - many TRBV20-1 CSATTDRLLSYEQYF TGCAGTGCTACCACAGACCGGCTCCTCTCCTACGAGCAGTACTTC
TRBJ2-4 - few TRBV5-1 CASSLLGGALAKNIQYF TGCGCCAGCAGCCTCCTGGGCGGTGCCCTAGCCAAAAACATTCAGTACTTC
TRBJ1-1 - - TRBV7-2 CASSLGVQNTEAFF TGTGCCAGCAGCTTAGGTGTTCAGAACACTGAAGCTTTCTTT
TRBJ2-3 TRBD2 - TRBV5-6 CTSSPPGSGGRGGTQYF TGTACCAGCAGCCCCCCGGGTAGCGGGGGCCGGGGTGGTACGCAGTATTTT
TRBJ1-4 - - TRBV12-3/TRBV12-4 CASSSHRVANEKLFF TGTGCCAGCAGTTCCCACAGGGTGGCTAATGAAAAACTGTTTTTT
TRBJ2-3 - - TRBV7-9 CASSIRGVSDTQYF TGTGCCAGCAGCATACGTGGCGTGTCAGATACGCAGTATTTT
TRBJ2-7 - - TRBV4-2 CASSKGLFYEQYF TGTGCCAGCAGCAAGGGACTGTTCTACGAGCAGTACTTC
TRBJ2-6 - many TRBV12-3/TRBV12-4 CASSWADSGANVLTF TGTGCCAGCAGTTGGGCCGACTCTGGGGCCAACGTCCTGACTTTC
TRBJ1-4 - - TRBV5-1 CASTRESVSTNEKLFF TGCGCCAGCACTAGGGAGTCGGTTTCAACTAATGAAAAACTGTTTTTT
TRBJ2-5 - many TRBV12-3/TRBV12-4 CASSLIAAGKETQYF TGTGCCAGCAGTTTAATAGCGGCCGGAAAAGAGACCCAGTACTTC
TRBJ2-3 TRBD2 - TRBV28 CAGSFSPGEGDTQYF TGTGCCGGCAGTTTTAGTCCGGGGGAGGGAGATACGCAGTATTTT
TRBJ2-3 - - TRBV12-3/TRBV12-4 CASSLGGAKTDTQYF TGTGCCAGCAGTTTAGGGGGGGCGAAAACAGATACGCAGTATTTT
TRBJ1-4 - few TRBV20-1 CSASGGRREKLFF TGCAGTGCGAGCGGCGGGAGGCGGGAAAAACTGTTTTTT
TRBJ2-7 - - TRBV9 CASSVEGYNEQYF TGTGCCAGCAGCGTAGAAGGCTACAATGAGCAGTACTTC
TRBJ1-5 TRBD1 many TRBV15 CATSAEGQGAYNQPQHF TGTGCCACCAGCGCCGAGGGACAGGGGGCTTACAATCAGCCCCAGCATTTT
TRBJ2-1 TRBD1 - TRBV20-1 CSASAGGVVNEQFF TGCAGTGCTAGTGCAGGGGGCGTAGTGAATGAGCAGTTCTTC
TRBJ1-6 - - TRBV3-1 CASSQRPINSPLHF TGTGCCAGCAGCCAACGACCGATTAATTCACCCCTCCACTTT
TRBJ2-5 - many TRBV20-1 CSAPSPLEETQYF TGCAGTGCCCCCAGCCCGCTCGAGGAGACCCAGTACTTC
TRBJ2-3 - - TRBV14 CASHFMMASTDTQYF TGTGCCAGCCATTTCATGATGGCAAGCACAGATACGCAGTATTTT
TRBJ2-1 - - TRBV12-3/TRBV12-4 CASSLGDFFYNEQFF TGTGCCAGCAGTTTGGGGGACTTCTTTTACAATGAGCAGTTCTTC
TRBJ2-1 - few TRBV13 CASSSGDRWGEQFF TGTGCCAGCAGCTCGGGGGACCGCTGGGGAGAGCAGTTCTTC
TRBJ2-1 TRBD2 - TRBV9 CASSLRAGTENEQFF TGTGCCAGCAGCCTCCGAGCGGGAACGGAAAATGAGCAGTTCTTC
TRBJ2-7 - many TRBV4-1 CAPRVIHFTYEQYF TGCGCCCCAAGGGTTATTCATTTTACCTACGAGCAGTACTTC
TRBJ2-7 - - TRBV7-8 CASSVGGDRITYEQYF TGTGCCAGCAGCGTGGGGGGGGACAGAATAACCTACGAGCAGTACTTC
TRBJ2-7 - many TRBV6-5 CASHPSTGSEQYF TGTGCCAGCCACCCCTCGACAGGTAGTGAGCAGTACTTC
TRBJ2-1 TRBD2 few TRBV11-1 CASRSGTSGEHEQFF TGTGCCAGCAGATCCGGGACTAGCGGGGAACATGAGCAGTTCTTC
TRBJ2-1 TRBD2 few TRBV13 CASSPATSGEQFF TGTGCCAGCAGCCCCGCGACTAGCGGTGAGCAGTTCTTC
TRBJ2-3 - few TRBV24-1 CATSEATEDTQYF TGTGCCACCAGTGAAGCGACAGAAGATACGCAGTATTTT
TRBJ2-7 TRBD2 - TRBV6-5 CAGSNPAGGSYEQYF TGTGCCGGCAGTAATCCAGCGGGGGGCTCCTACGAGCAGTACTTC
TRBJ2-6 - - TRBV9 CASSAVPGANVLTF TGTGCCAGCAGCGCAGTCCCTGGGGCCAACGTCCTGACTTTC
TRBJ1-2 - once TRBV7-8 CASSSGKGDYYGYTF TGTGCCAGCAGCTCAGGGAAGGGGGACTACTATGGCTACACCTTC